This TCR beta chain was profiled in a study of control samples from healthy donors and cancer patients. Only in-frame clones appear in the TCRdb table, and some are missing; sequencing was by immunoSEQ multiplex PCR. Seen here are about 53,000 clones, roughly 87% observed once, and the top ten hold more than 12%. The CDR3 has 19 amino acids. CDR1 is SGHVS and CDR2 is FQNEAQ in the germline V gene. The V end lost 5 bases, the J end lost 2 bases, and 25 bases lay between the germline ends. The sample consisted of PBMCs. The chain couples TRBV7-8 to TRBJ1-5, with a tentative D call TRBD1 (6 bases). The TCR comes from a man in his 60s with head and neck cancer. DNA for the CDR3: TGTGCCAGCAGCATACAAGCGGGTACCAGGGGCTCCGGCAATCAGCCCCAGCATTTT. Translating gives CASSIQAGTRGSGNQPQHF.